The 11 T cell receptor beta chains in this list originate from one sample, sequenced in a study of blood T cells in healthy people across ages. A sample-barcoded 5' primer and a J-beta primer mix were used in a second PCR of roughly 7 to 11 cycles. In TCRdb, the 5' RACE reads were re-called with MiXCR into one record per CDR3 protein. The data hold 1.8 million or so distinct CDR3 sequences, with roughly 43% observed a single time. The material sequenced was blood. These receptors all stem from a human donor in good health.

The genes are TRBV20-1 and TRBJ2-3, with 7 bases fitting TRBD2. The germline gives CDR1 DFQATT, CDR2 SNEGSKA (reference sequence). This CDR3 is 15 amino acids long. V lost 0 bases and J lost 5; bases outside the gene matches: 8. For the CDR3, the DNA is TGCAGTGCTAGAGACGGGACTAATAAGGGAGATACGCAGTATTTT. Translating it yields CSARDGTNKGDTQYF.

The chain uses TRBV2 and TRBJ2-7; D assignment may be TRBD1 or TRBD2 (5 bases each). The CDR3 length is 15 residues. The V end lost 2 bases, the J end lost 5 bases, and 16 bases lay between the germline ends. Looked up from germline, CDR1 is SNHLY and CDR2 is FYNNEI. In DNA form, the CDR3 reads TGTGCCAGCAGTGAACCGGGGCTAGGGTCCCACGAGCAGTACTTC. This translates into CASSEPGLGSHEQYF.

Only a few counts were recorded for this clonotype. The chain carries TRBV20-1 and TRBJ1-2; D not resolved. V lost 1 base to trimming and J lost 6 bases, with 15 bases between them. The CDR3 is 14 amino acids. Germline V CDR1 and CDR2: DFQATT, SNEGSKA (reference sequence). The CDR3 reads CSARAKGYVHGYTF. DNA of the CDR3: TGCAGTGCTAGAGCTAAGGGATATGTGCATGGCTACACCTTC.

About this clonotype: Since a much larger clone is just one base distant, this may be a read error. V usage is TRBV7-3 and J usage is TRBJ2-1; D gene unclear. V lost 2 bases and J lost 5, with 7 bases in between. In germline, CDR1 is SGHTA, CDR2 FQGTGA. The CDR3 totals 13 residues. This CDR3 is CASSLDWNNEQFF. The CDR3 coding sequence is TGTGCCAGCAGCTTAGACTGGAACAATGAGCAGTTCTTC.

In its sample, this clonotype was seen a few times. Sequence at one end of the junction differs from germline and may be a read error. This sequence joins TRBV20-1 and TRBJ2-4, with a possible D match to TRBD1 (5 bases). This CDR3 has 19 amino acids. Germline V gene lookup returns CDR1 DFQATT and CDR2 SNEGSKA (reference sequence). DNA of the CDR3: TGCAGCGCTAAAGTCTATAGACAGCACTCCGTTCTAGCCAAAAACATTCAGTACTTC. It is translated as CSAKVYRQHSVLAKNIQYF.

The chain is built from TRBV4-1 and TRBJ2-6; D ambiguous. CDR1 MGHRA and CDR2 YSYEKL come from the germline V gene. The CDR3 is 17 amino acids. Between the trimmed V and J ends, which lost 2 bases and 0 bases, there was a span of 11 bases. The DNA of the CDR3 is TGCGCCAGCAGCCAACTACTAATGGGCTCTGGGGCCAACGTCCTGACTTTC. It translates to CASSQLLMGSGANVLTF.

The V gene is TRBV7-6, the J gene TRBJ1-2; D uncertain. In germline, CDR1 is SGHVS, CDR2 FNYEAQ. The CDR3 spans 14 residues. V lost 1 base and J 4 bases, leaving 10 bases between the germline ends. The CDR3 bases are TGTGCCAGCAGCTTAGGACTACCTGGCTATGGCTACACCTTC. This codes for CASSLGLPGYGYTF. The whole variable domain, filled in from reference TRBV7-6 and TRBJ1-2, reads GAGVSQSPRYKVTKRGQDVALRCDPISGHVSLYWYRQALGQGPEFLTYFNYEAQQDKSGLPNDRFSAERPEGSISTLTIQRTEQRDSAMYRCASSLGLPGYGYTFGSGTRLTVV.

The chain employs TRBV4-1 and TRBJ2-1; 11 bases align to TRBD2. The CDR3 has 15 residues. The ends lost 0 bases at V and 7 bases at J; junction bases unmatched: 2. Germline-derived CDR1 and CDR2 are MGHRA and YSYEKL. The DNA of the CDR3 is TGCGCCAGCAGCCAAGATGGGACTAGCGGAAATGAGCAGTTCTTC. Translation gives CASSQDGTSGNEQFF.

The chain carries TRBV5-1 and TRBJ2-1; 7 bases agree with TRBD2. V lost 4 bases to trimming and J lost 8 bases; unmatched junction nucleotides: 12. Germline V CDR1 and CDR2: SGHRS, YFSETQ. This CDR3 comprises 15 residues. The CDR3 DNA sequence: TGCGCCAGCAGCCGGACTAGTACTTATACGTATGAGCAGTTCTTC. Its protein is CASSRTSTYTYEQFF.

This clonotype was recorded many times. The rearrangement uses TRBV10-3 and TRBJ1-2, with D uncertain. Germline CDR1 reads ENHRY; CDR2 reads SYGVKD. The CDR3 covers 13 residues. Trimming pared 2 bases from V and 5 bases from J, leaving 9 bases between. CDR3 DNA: TGTGCCATCAGTGAGGGCGGGATGTATGGCTACACCTTC. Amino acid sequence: CAISEGGMYGYTF.

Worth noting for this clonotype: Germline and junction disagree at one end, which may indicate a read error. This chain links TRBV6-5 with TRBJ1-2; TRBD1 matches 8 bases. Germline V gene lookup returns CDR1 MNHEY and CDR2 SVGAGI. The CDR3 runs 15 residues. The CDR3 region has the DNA TGTGCCGGCAGTTTGGGCAGGGGGCCGAGGTATGGCTACACCTTC. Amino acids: CAGSLGRGPRYGYTF.